This is a list of T cell receptor beta chains from one sample in a study of T cell responses to AZD1222 COVID-19 vaccine. Only in-frame clones appear in the TCRdb table, and some are missing; sequencing was by immunoSEQ multiplex PCR. The repertoire holds 120,000 to 150,000 clones, roughly 90% seen once, with 1.9% in the top ten. Sample: peripheral blood, taken 28 days after the second AZD1222 dose. The receptors derive from an adult who received the AZD1222 COVID-19 vaccine. The CDR3 runs from the conserved cysteine through the conserved F or W. Each record gives: D gene, J gene, clone size, V gene, CDR3 protein, CDR3 DNA. The D gene is left open where the match is weak. Expanded clones are given a class, and other clones once, few, many or no size at all.

d_gene: TRBD2; j_gene: TRBJ2-7; abundance: -; v_gene: TRBV3-1/TRBV3-2; CDR3aa: CASSQAGTGLASYEQYF; CDR3nt: TGTGCCAGCAGCCAAGCTGGGACGGGACTAGCGTCTTACGAGCAGTACTTC
d_gene: TRBD1; j_gene: TRBJ2-2; abundance: -; v_gene: TRBV27; CDR3aa: CASSSTGGRGELFF; CDR3nt: TGTGCCAGCAGTTCTACAGGGGGCCGCGGGGAGCTGTTTTTT
d_gene: TRBD1; j_gene: TRBJ1-6; abundance: once; v_gene: TRBV6-5; CDR3aa: CASSYSGTGASPLHF; CDR3nt: TGTGCCAGCAGTTACTCAGGGACAGGGGCTTCACCCCTCCACTTT
d_gene: -; j_gene: TRBJ1-5; abundance: -; v_gene: TRBV4-1; CDR3aa: CASSQGVGLRAQHF; CDR3nt: TGCGCCAGCAGCCAAGGTGTGGGTCTAAGGGCCCAGCATTTT
d_gene: TRBD1; j_gene: TRBJ1-5; abundance: -; v_gene: TRBV6-5; CDR3aa: CASSTQLQGDQPQHF; CDR3nt: TGTGCCAGCAGTACCCAACTACAGGGGGATCAGCCCCAGCATTTT
d_gene: -; j_gene: TRBJ1-5; abundance: -; v_gene: TRBV4-1; CDR3aa: CASSHLDRDNQPQHF; CDR3nt: TGCGCCAGCAGCCACCTCGACAGAGACAATCAGCCCCAGCATTTT
d_gene: -; j_gene: TRBJ1-1; abundance: -; v_gene: TRBV30; CDR3aa: CAWEGQTNTEAFF; CDR3nt: TGTGCTTGGGAAGGGCAGACAAACACTGAAGCTTTCTTT
d_gene: -; j_gene: TRBJ1-1; abundance: -; v_gene: TRBV7-9; CDR3aa: CASRGYTEAFF; CDR3nt: TGTGCCAGCAGGGGGTACACTGAAGCTTTCTTT
d_gene: -; j_gene: TRBJ2-7; abundance: -; v_gene: TRBV5-1; CDR3aa: CASSSLTNSYEQYF; CDR3nt: TGCGCCAGCAGCTCATTGACTAACTCCTACGAGCAGTACTTC
d_gene: TRBD1; j_gene: TRBJ1-1; abundance: -; v_gene: TRBV3-1/TRBV3-2; CDR3aa: CASSHHSTGGGGEAFF; CDR3nt: TGTGCCAGCAGCCACCACTCGACAGGGGGCGGCGGTGAAGCTTTCTTT
d_gene: TRBD2; j_gene: TRBJ2-3; abundance: -; v_gene: TRBV24-1; CDR3aa: CATSEISGTTQYF; CDR3nt: TGTGCCACCAGTGAGATTAGCGGGACCACGCAGTATTTT
d_gene: -; j_gene: TRBJ1-6; abundance: -; v_gene: TRBV20-1; CDR3aa: CSASYRGGYSPLHF; CDR3nt: TGCAGTGCTAGTTATAGGGGGGGGTACTCACCCCTCCACTTT
d_gene: -; j_gene: TRBJ2-2; abundance: -; v_gene: TRBV7-3; CDR3aa: CASRKTQGSTGELFF; CDR3nt: TGTGCCAGCAGAAAAACGCAGGGTTCCACCGGGGAGCTGTTTTTT
d_gene: -; j_gene: TRBJ1-1; abundance: -; v_gene: TRBV11-2; CDR3aa: CASSLGISEAFF; CDR3nt: TGTGCCAGCAGCTTAGGTATCAGTGAAGCTTTCTTT
d_gene: -; j_gene: TRBJ2-7; abundance: -; v_gene: TRBV2; CDR3aa: CASSAAGYEQYF; CDR3nt: TGTGCCAGCAGCGCGGCAGGGTATGAGCAGTACTTC
d_gene: -; j_gene: TRBJ1-2; abundance: -; v_gene: TRBV14; CDR3aa: CASSQDWSYGYTF; CDR3nt: TGTGCCAGCAGCCAAGATTGGAGTTATGGCTACACCTTC
d_gene: -; j_gene: TRBJ2-3; abundance: -; v_gene: TRBV2; CDR3aa: CASRNLRDSNYTDTQYF; CDR3nt: TGTGCCAGCAGGAACCTCCGGGACTCAAATTACACAGATACGCAGTATTTT
d_gene: -; j_gene: TRBJ1-5; abundance: -; v_gene: TRBV7-8; CDR3aa: CASSPWGNNQPQHF; CDR3nt: TGTGCCAGCAGCCCGTGGGGGAACAATCAGCCCCAGCATTTT
d_gene: -; j_gene: TRBJ1-2; abundance: -; v_gene: TRBV2; CDR3aa: CASNRDNYGYTF; CDR3nt: TGTGCCAGCAACCGAGATAACTATGGCTACACCTTC
d_gene: -; j_gene: TRBJ2-6; abundance: -; v_gene: TRBV5-1; CDR3aa: CASARQSSSGANVLTF; CDR3nt: TGCGCCAGCGCCCGACAGAGTTCCTCTGGGGCCAACGTCCTGACTTTC
d_gene: -; j_gene: TRBJ1-5; abundance: -; v_gene: TRBV5-8; CDR3aa: CASSRINQPQHF; CDR3nt: TGTGCCAGCAGCCGCATTAATCAGCCCCAGCATTTT
d_gene: -; j_gene: TRBJ1-3; abundance: -; v_gene: TRBV5-5; CDR3aa: CASSRTRDDSGNTIYF; CDR3nt: TGTGCCAGCAGCAGGACGAGGGACGACTCTGGAAACACCATATATTTT
d_gene: TRBD1; j_gene: TRBJ1-2; abundance: -; v_gene: TRBV5-8; CDR3aa: CASSLAGQGTHGYTF; CDR3nt: TGTGCCAGCAGCCTTGCTGGACAGGGGACTCATGGCTACACCTTC
d_gene: -; j_gene: TRBJ2-5; abundance: -; v_gene: TRBV9; CDR3aa: CASSVGGGGMGETQYF; CDR3nt: TGTGCCAGCAGCGTAGGCGGCGGCGGGATGGGGGAGACCCAGTACTTC
d_gene: -; j_gene: TRBJ2-1; abundance: -; v_gene: TRBV7-9; CDR3aa: CASSPSPGGSGEQFF; CDR3nt: TGTGCCAGCAGCCCGAGCCCAGGTGGGAGCGGTGAGCAGTTCTTC
d_gene: -; j_gene: TRBJ1-3; abundance: -; v_gene: TRBV5-4; CDR3aa: CASSSQGPSGNTIYF; CDR3nt: TGTGCCAGCAGCTCCCAGGGACCCTCTGGAAACACCATATATTTT
d_gene: -; j_gene: TRBJ2-7; abundance: -; v_gene: TRBV6-2/TRBV6-3; CDR3aa: CASSYGGTYEQYF; CDR3nt: TGTGCCAGCAGTTATGGGGGAACCTACGAGCAGTACTTC
d_gene: -; j_gene: TRBJ1-1; abundance: -; v_gene: TRBV11-3; CDR3aa: CASSFPGRRAFF; CDR3nt: TGTGCCAGCAGCTTCCCCGGGAGGAGAGCTTTCTTT
d_gene: -; j_gene: TRBJ2-1; abundance: once; v_gene: TRBV9; CDR3aa: CASAPRAGSDNEQFF; CDR3nt: TGTGCCAGCGCTCCTCGGGCAGGATCAGACAATGAGCAGTTCTTC
d_gene: -; j_gene: TRBJ1-1; abundance: -; v_gene: TRBV5-5; CDR3aa: CASAPVNTEAFF; CDR3nt: TGTGCCAGCGCCCCCGTGAACACTGAAGCTTTCTTT
d_gene: -; j_gene: TRBJ1-1; abundance: -; v_gene: TRBV9; CDR3aa: CASSGGTPNTEAFF; CDR3nt: TGTGCCAGCAGCGGCGGGACACCGAACACTGAAGCTTTCTTT
d_gene: -; j_gene: TRBJ1-1; abundance: -; v_gene: TRBV19; CDR3aa: CASKFGTEAFF; CDR3nt: TGTGCCAGTAAGTTCGGGACTGAAGCTTTCTTT
d_gene: -; j_gene: TRBJ1-1; abundance: once; v_gene: TRBV6-6; CDR3aa: CASRSGTTTEAFF; CDR3nt: TGTGCCAGCAGAAGTGGGACGACCACTGAAGCTTTCTTT
d_gene: -; j_gene: TRBJ1-6; abundance: -; v_gene: TRBV21-1; CDR3aa: CASSNGWRNSIPLHF; CDR3nt: TGTGCCAGCAGCAACGGCTGGAGGAACTCAATACCCCTCCACTTT
d_gene: -; j_gene: TRBJ1-3; abundance: -; v_gene: TRBV3-1/TRBV3-2; CDR3aa: CASSPWQEDSGNTIYF; CDR3nt: TGTGCCAGCAGCCCCTGGCAGGAGGACTCTGGAAACACCATATATTTT
d_gene: -; j_gene: TRBJ2-2; abundance: -; v_gene: TRBV9; CDR3aa: CASSVEAQGNTGELFF; CDR3nt: TGTGCCAGCAGCGTAGAGGCACAGGGGAACACCGGGGAGCTGTTTTTT
d_gene: -; j_gene: TRBJ1-5; abundance: -; v_gene: TRBV15; CDR3aa: CATSSESTLQSGGGGNQPQHF; CDR3nt: TGTGCCACCAGCAGCGAATCGACTTTGCAGAGTGGGGGTGGAGGGAATCAGCCCCAGCATTTT
d_gene: -; j_gene: TRBJ1-2; abundance: -; v_gene: TRBV27; CDR3aa: CASRLSGLGYGYTF; CDR3nt: TGTGCCAGCAGGTTGTCCGGGTTGGGCTATGGCTACACCTTC
d_gene: -; j_gene: TRBJ1-6; abundance: -; v_gene: TRBV7-2; CDR3aa: CASSLVGGSYNSPLHF; CDR3nt: TGTGCCAGCAGCTTAGTAGGGGGATCTTATAATTCACCCCTCCACTTT
d_gene: -; j_gene: TRBJ2-7; abundance: -; v_gene: TRBV3-1/TRBV3-2; CDR3aa: CASSQQGNPAYEQYF; CDR3nt: TGTGCCAGCAGCCAGCAGGGCAACCCCGCCTACGAGCAGTACTTC
d_gene: TRBD1; j_gene: TRBJ2-3; abundance: -; v_gene: TRBV19; CDR3aa: CASTGGQGATIGTDTQYF; CDR3nt: TGTGCCAGTACAGGGGGACAGGGGGCTACGATCGGCACAGATACGCAGTATTTT
d_gene: -; j_gene: TRBJ2-3; abundance: -; v_gene: TRBV3-1/TRBV3-2; CDR3aa: CASSHDAGSKDTQYF; CDR3nt: TGTGCCAGCAGCCATGATGCGGGGAGCAAAGATACGCAGTATTTT
d_gene: -; j_gene: TRBJ1-1; abundance: -; v_gene: TRBV18; CDR3aa: CASSPLDSNTEAFF; CDR3nt: TGTGCCAGCTCACCCCTGGACAGCAACACTGAAGCTTTCTTT
d_gene: -; j_gene: TRBJ1-1; abundance: -; v_gene: TRBV6-6; CDR3aa: CASSYGNNANTEAFF; CDR3nt: TGTGCCAGCAGTTACGGTAACAACGCGAACACTGAAGCTTTCTTT
d_gene: -; j_gene: TRBJ1-6; abundance: -; v_gene: TRBV30; CDR3aa: CAWSPWGLSRGLSYNSPLHF; CDR3nt: TGTGCCTGGAGTCCCTGGGGACTGTCCAGAGGCCTCTCCTATAATTCACCCCTCCACTTT
d_gene: -; j_gene: TRBJ1-1; abundance: -; v_gene: TRBV7-3; CDR3aa: CASSLYREAREAFF; CDR3nt: TGTGCCAGCAGCTTATACAGGGAAGCCAGGGAGGCTTTCTTT
d_gene: -; j_gene: TRBJ1-1; abundance: -; v_gene: TRBV10-3; CDR3aa: CAISDRSYTEAFF; CDR3nt: TGTGCCATCAGTGATCGCAGCTACACTGAAGCTTTCTTT
d_gene: -; j_gene: TRBJ1-5; abundance: -; v_gene: TRBV4-1; CDR3aa: CASSQVIAEYSNQPQHF; CDR3nt: TGCGCCAGCAGCCAAGTTATTGCAGAGTATAGCAATCAGCCCCAGCATTTT